Listed here are 8 T cell receptor beta chains from one sample, sequenced in a study of quantifying T cell responses using KT2 cells. Study-level information: TCR alpha and beta constant-region primers primed reverse transcription of RNA.

Each cDNA got a UMI-containing oligo ligated at its 3' end. First-round PCR used 4 cycles and beta primers RC1.1 and RC1.2 covering TRBC1 and TRBC2. TCRdb itself ran the UMI-ligation and nested PCR reads through MiXCR, one entry per CDR3 protein. The data contain about 30,000 distinct CDR3 sequences, approximately 7% of them singletons. The specimen sequenced was PBMCs spiked with cells of the T cell clone KT2. These receptors were obtained from a human donor.

This chain uses TRBV29-1 with TRBJ2-3, with D possibly TRBD2 on 6 matching bases. V was cut by 3 bases and J by 6 bases, with 16 bases left in between. The CDR3 runs to 14 residues. CDR1 SQVTM and CDR2 ANQGSEA come from the germline V gene. The CDR3 DNA follows: TGCAGCGTTGAGCCGGCGGGGAGGATCGATACGCAGTATTTT. It encodes CSVEPAGRIDTQYF.

The chain recombines TRBV4-3 with TRBJ2-7, with no clear D. Per the germline V gene, CDR1 is LGHNA and CDR2 is YSLEER. Trimming shortened V by 2 bases and J by 2 bases, and 13 bases separated the two germline ends. The CDR3 has 15 amino acids. The CDR3 here is CASSQTYPETYEQYF. CDR3 in DNA: TGCGCCAGCAGCCAAACTTATCCGGAGACCTACGAGCAGTACTTC.

As to this clonotype: Just one base apart from a much larger clone, this may be a read error. J is TRBJ2-7 and V is TRBV18; D may be TRBD1 or TRBD2 (5 bases each). Germline CDR1 KGHSH, CDR2 LQKENI. CDR3 length: 14 residues. V was cut by 0 bases and J by 7 bases, with 13 bases left in between. The CDR3 region has the DNA TGTGCCAGCTCACCACCGGGACCTAAGAGGGAGCAGTACTTC. This gives the protein CASSPPGPKREQYF.

V and J are TRBV5-1 and TRBJ2-2; weak D call: TRBD2 (5 bases). This CDR3 is built from 15 residues. V was pared by 3 bases and J by 0 bases, with 9 bases between. Germline CDR1 and CDR2: SGHRS and YFSETQ. In DNA form, the CDR3 reads TGCGCCAGCAGCTCTCTAGCCTCGAACACCGGGGAGCTGTTTTTT. This encodes CASSSLASNTGELFF.

This clonotype was detected many times. The chain recombines TRBV6-5 with TRBJ1-6; maybe TRBD1 (6 bases). Germline CDR1 and CDR2: MNHEY and SVGAGI. The CDR3 is 14 residues long. V dropped 10 bases and J dropped 0 bases, with 10 bases sitting between them. The CDR3 DNA reads as TGTGCCACCAGGACAGACTCCTATAATTCACCCCTCCACTTT. Protein sequence: CATRTDSYNSPLHF.

On this clonotype itself: Possible read error: a much larger clone is one base away. This chain joins TRBV4-3 and TRBJ2-7; D unclear. Trimming pared 0 bases from V and 5 bases from J, leaving 20 bases between. The V gene's germline CDR1 is LGHNA and CDR2 YSLEER. The CDR3 is 17 residues long. CDR3 nucleotide sequence: TGCGCCAGCAGCCAAGACGCCCTCGGAGATACCACCCACGAGCAGTACTTC. This sequence encodes CASSQDALGDTTHEQYF.

There are a few counts of this clonotype. The chain recombines TRBV6-2 or TRBV6-3 with TRBJ2-1; D may be TRBD1 or TRBD2 (5 bases each). Trimming took off 0 bases at V and 10 bases at J, with 10 bases between the two ends. Germline CDR1 and CDR2: MNHEY and SVGEGT. The CDR3 contains 13 residues. The CDR3 sequence: CASSYSSEGEQFF. CDR3 coding DNA: TGTGCCAGCAGTTACTCAAGCGAGGGGGAGCAGTTCTTC.

This clonotype was observed a handful of times. This chain connects TRBV24-1 to TRBJ2-1; TRBD2 matches 8 bases. The CDR3 totals 16 residues. V lost 2 bases and J lost 4; bases outside the gene matches: 6. Germline CDR1 reads KGHDR; CDR2 reads SFDVKD. The CDR3 is CATSDYTGGPYNEQFF. In nucleotides, the CDR3 is TGTGCCACCAGTGATTACACGGGAGGGCCTTACAATGAGCAGTTCTTC.